This T cell receptor beta chain comes out of a study of T cells after yellow fever vaccination. This clonotype was picked up a small number of times. Its antigen is unknown. Via MiXCR, TCRdb re-called the 5' RACE reads, giving one row per CDR3 protein. The sample lists about 550,000 distinct CDR3 sequences; roughly 21% were seen once. General study findings and limits: Highly abundant clonotypes carried over from the bulk population could end up in FACS-sorted repertoires as contaminants. Post-booster repertoires contained most primary-vaccination clones again (around 96% CD4, 85% to 90% CD8). Among all clonotypes, a small share was observed in both CD4 and CD8 compartments.

The sequence was obtained from a man aged 30 to 45 who received the YFV17D yellow fever vaccine. Sequences were derived from PBMCs, sampled 15 days after the yellow fever booster vaccination.

The CDR3 bases are TGCGCCAGCAGCTTGAAGGAGGGACTTGTGAGCACTGAAGCTTTCTTT. This codes for CASSLKEGLVSTEAFF. The chain carries TRBV5-1 and TRBJ1-1; a possible D gene is TRBD1 (5 bases). Trimming shortened V by 1 base and J by 4 bases, and 17 bases separated the two germline ends. The CDR3 totals 16 residues. Germline assignment: CDR1 SGHRS and CDR2 YFSETQ. Looking up the rest from reference TRBV5-1 and TRBJ1-1 gives the full variable domain: KAGVTQTPRYLIKTRGQQVTLSCSPISGHRSVSWYQQTPGQGLQFLFEYFSETQRNKGNFPGRFSGRQFSNSRSEMNVSTLELGDSALYLCASSLKEGLVSTEAFFGQGTRLTVV.